The 18 T cell receptor beta chains below all came from one sample that was sequenced in a study of T cell responses to AZD1222 COVID-19 vaccine. Method: immunoSEQ multiplex PCR; TCRdb's copy keeps in-frame clones and lacks some. The table records more than 150,000 clones, 75% to 90% of them present only once. The sample consisted of peripheral blood, taken on day 0 of MenACWY control vaccination. Receptor source: an adult in good health.

The chain links TRBV9 to TRBJ2-5, with TRBD2 as a possible D gene (6 bases). The CDR3 contains 16 residues. The germline gives CDR1 SGDLS, CDR2 YYNGEE. Trimming left V 0 bases short and J 1 base short, with 13 bases between. CDR3 bases: TGTGCCAGCAGCGTAGGGGTGGGAGGAAGCCAAGAGACCCAGTACTTC. Protein: CASSVGVGGSQETQYF.

This clone has a handful of counts. The J gene is TRBJ2-1, the V gene TRBV21-1; TRBD2 is the table's D call and was not checked against the DNA. TRBV21-1 corresponds to a pseudogene. The CDR3 consists of 13 residues. CDR3 residues: CALRAGDGNEQFF. The CDR3 DNA reads as TGTGCCCTGAGAGCGGGAGACGGGAATGAGCAGTTCTTC.

This CDR3 is CASSFHHIDGYEQYF. The CDR3 DNA reads TGTGCCAGCAGTTTCCATCATATCGACGGCTACGAGCAGTACTTC. This chain uses TRBV27 with TRBJ2-7, with no clear D. CDR1 MNHEY and CDR2 SMNVEV come from the germline V gene (reference sequence). With 3 bases removed from V and 3 bases from J, the gap between germline ends came to 15 bases. The CDR3 runs to 15 residues.

The chain employs TRBV4-3 and TRBJ2-6, with 8 bases matching TRBD1. V shed 1 base and J 0 bases; nucleotides not matched to a gene: 5. Germline loops: CDR1 LGHNA, CDR2 YSLEER. CDR3 length: 18 residues. CDR3 sequence (DNA): TGCGCCAGCAGCCAAGCTGGGACAGGTGCCTCTGGGGCCAACGTCCTGACTTTC. It encodes CASSQAGTGASGANVLTF.

The V call is TRBV19, the J call TRBJ2-7, with D perhaps given as TRBD1 or TRBD2 (5 bases each). Germline lookup yields CDR1 LNHDA and CDR2 SQIVND (reference sequence). There are 13 residues in the CDR3. Trimming cost V 4 bases and J 7 bases, with 14 bases left between them. The CDR3 nucleotides are TGTGCCAGTAGTAGCTTCGGGGCCGGGGAGCAGTACTTC. Encoded protein: CASSSFGAGEQYF.

The table lists this clone with a count of one. The chain combines TRBV12-3 or TRBV12-4 with TRBJ1-2; tentatively, D is TRBD1 (5 bases). With 4 bases removed from V and 5 bases from J, the gap between germline ends came to 11 bases. The CDR3 totals 13 residues. The CDR3 DNA is TGTGCCAGCAGTTCCGGCAGGGAGTATGGCTACACCTTC. It yields the protein CASSSGREYGYTF.

This clone was detected a few times. The V gene is TRBV27, the J gene TRBJ1-5; D is uncertain. V was pared by 6 bases and J by 1 base, with 7 bases between. The CDR3 length is 13 residues. Germline V lookup: CDR1 MNHEY, CDR2 SMNVEV (reference sequence). CDR3 protein: CASSPDSNQPQHF. CDR3 nucleotides: TGTGCCAGCAGCCCGGACAGCAATCAGCCCCAGCATTTT.

The chain has TRBV5-1 and TRBJ2-3; D remains ambiguous. Trimming left V 0 bases short and J 1 base short, with 9 bases between. CDR3 length: 15 residues. CDR1 SGHRS and CDR2 YFSETQ come from the germline V gene. The CDR3 protein is CASSLVRPGTDTQYF. In DNA form, the CDR3 reads TGCGCCAGCAGCTTGGTTAGACCTGGCACAGATACGCAGTATTTT. Supplemented by reference TRBV5-1 and TRBJ2-3, the full variable domain reads KAGVTQTPRYLIKTRGQQVTLSCSPISGHRSVSWYQQTPGQGLQFLFEYFSETQRNKGNFPGRFSGRQFSNSRSEMNVSTLELGDSALYLCASSLVRPGTDTQYFGPGTRLTVL.

The V and J genes are TRBV7-8 and TRBJ1-6; D unclear. The V gene lost 1 base and the J gene lost 7 bases, with 8 bases spanning the gap. This CDR3 contains 14 residues. Germline V gene lookup returns CDR1 SGHVS and CDR2 FQNEAQ. CDR3 nucleotides: TGTGCCAGCAGCTTAGTCGGGGAAAATTCACCCCTCCACTTT. Protein sequence: CASSLVGENSPLHF.

The V call is TRBV6-5, the J call TRBJ2-5; 12 bases map to TRBD2. This CDR3 region has 15 residues. V was clipped by 6 bases and J by 4 bases; unmatched bases: 6. Germline V CDR1 and CDR2: MNHEY, SVGAGI. The CDR3 bases are TGTGCCAGCAGCAGGACTAGCGGGATGGGAGAGACCCAGTACTTC. Translating gives CASSRTSGMGETQYF.

The V and J genes are TRBV6-5 and TRBJ2-3, with a possible D match to TRBD2 (5 bases). V was pared by 5 bases and J by 0 bases, with 12 bases between. The CDR3 length is 15 residues. Germline assignment: CDR1 MNHEY and CDR2 SVGAGI. CDR3 protein: CASSPLAPSTDTQYF. As DNA, the CDR3 is TGTGCCAGCAGTCCGCTAGCACCAAGCACAGATACGCAGTATTTT.

The rearrangement uses TRBV29-1 and TRBJ2-7; 9 nucleotides match TRBD1. The germline gives CDR1 SQVTM, CDR2 ANQGSEA. This CDR3 has 13 residues. V shed 5 bases and J 2 bases; nucleotides not matched to a gene: 4. The CDR3 region is CSVSTGGPYEQYF. CDR3 DNA sequence: TGCAGCGTTTCGACAGGGGGTCCCTACGAGCAGTACTTC.

V gene TRBV4-2 combines with J gene TRBJ1-2, with D perhaps TRBD1 (5 bases). CDR1 is LGHNA and CDR2 is YNFKEQ in the germline V gene. This CDR3 region has 14 residues. Deletions cut 1 base from V and 2 bases from J, with 8 bases between. CDR3 sequence: CASSQGRDNYGYTF. DNA for the CDR3: TGTGCCAGCAGCCAAGGGCGGGACAACTATGGCTACACCTTC.

This sequence joins TRBV18 and TRBJ2-1; D is perhaps TRBD2 (6 bases). The CDR3 is 15 amino acids. Germline V gene lookup returns CDR1 KGHSH and CDR2 LQKENI. The V gene lost 2 bases and the J gene lost 5 bases, with 13 bases spanning the gap. In nucleotides, the CDR3 is TGTGCCAGCTCACCAGGGGGGAACCAAAACAATGAGCAGTTCTTC. Translating it yields CASSPGGNQNNEQFF. The complete variable domain, with remaining parts taken from reference TRBV18 and TRBJ2-1, reads NAGVMQNPRHLVRRRGQEARLRCSPMKGHSHVYWYRQLPEEGLKFMVYLQKENIIDESGMPKERFSAEFPKEGPSILRIQQVVRGDSAAYFCASSPGGNQNNEQFFGPGTRLTVL.

This sequence joins TRBV30 and TRBJ2-7, with unresolved D. V was cut by 2 bases and J by 1 base, with 12 bases left in between. Germline V gene data show CDR1 as GTSNPN and CDR2 as SVGIG (reference sequence). The CDR3 runs 14 residues. The CDR3 DNA sequence: TGTGCCTGGAGTTCACACGGTGTTTCCTACGAGCAGTACTTC. Its translation is CAWSSHGVSYEQYF. Complete variable domain (other parts from reference TRBV30 and TRBJ2-7): SQTIHQWPATLVQPVGSPLSLECTVEGTSNPNLYWYRQAAGRGLQLLFYSVGIGQISSEVPQNLSASRPQDRQFILSSKKLLLSDSGFYLCAWSSHGVSYEQYFGPGTRLTVT.

This clone appeared a single time. This chain connects TRBV14 to TRBJ2-7; D is ambiguous. Germline V gene lookup returns CDR1 SGHDN and CDR2 FVKESK. There are 15 residues in the CDR3. The V end was cut by 4 bases, the J end by 7 bases, with 20 bases between. The CDR3 spells CASSLRSLGLWEQYF. CDR3 DNA sequence: TGTGCCAGCAGCCTTCGCTCTCTGGGCCTATGGGAGCAGTACTTC.

The J gene is TRBJ2-2, the V gene TRBV18; 11 positions agree with TRBD2. Losses at the gene ends were 4 bases for V and 5 bases for J; bases not matched to a gene: 21. Germline V lookup: CDR1 KGHSH, CDR2 LQKENI. The CDR3 extends over 21 amino acids. CDR3 region: CASSLLDRKPGTSGGTGELFF. CDR3 nucleotides: TGTGCCAGCTCACTACTCGACCGCAAACCCGGGACTAGCGGAGGGACCGGGGAGCTGTTTTTT. The full variable domain, rest sourced from reference TRBV18 and TRBJ2-2, is NAGVMQNPRHLVRRRGQEARLRCSPMKGHSHVYWYRQLPEEGLKFMVYLQKENIIDESGMPKERFSAEFPKEGPSILRIQQVVRGDSAAYFCASSLLDRKPGTSGGTGELFFGEGSRLTVL.

The V gene is TRBV19, the J gene TRBJ2-5; 12 bases fit TRBD2. V dropped 10 bases and J dropped 3; count of bases not matched to a gene: 3. Germline V CDR1 and CDR2: LNHDA, SQIVND (reference sequence). The CDR3 runs to 13 residues. The CDR3 DNA is TGTGCCACTCGGACTAGCGGGAAAGAGACCCAGTACTTC. It yields the protein CATRTSGKETQYF.